The source of this TCR beta chain is a study of regulatory T cells in long-lasting Graves disease. Study results and caveats: More public clonotypes were shared by persistent patients (around 2,800) than by new patients (fewer than 1,000).

Specified time point: newly diagnosed GD, antithyroid drugs for less than 3 months. Preparation of the TCR library used RNA extracted from PBMCs. American Thyroid Association guidelines defined Graves' disease diagnosis. According to the study, TCR beta libraries were built with iRepertoire HTBI primers and CDR3-region Arm-PCR. The authors' processing: Samples collectively showed 62 TRBV and approximately 15 TRBJ segments. TCRdb itself ran the multiplex PCR reads through MiXCR, one entry per CDR3 protein. What appears here as the V and J calls and clone size reflects TCRdb's work, not the paper's. The sample contains 600,000 to 650,000 distinct CDR3 sequences, 16% of which appear only once. In its sample, this clonotype was seen many times. Its antigen is currently unknown. With 6 bases removed from V and 4 bases from J, the gap between germline ends came to 9 bases. The CDR3 runs 11 residues. Germline CDR1 is GTSNPN and CDR2 is SVGIG (reference sequence).

This same sample was also taken into another study, of T cells in Graves' hyperthyroidism and ophthalmopathy.

The origin of this receptor is a woman between 25 and 40 years old with Graves disease. Sequencing used peripheral blood mononuclear cells (PBMCs), obtained at new diagnosis, from a patient treated with antithyroid drugs. V and J are TRBV30 and TRBJ1-1; D not resolved. The CDR3: CACLMGTEAFF. Here the CDR3 DNA reads TGTGCCTGTCTAATGGGCACTGAAGCTTTCTTT.